This is a list of T cell receptor beta chains from one sample in a study of shared clonotypes between healthy human individuals. The repertoire was sequenced with immunoSEQ multiplex PCR; TCRdb's copy has only in-frame clones and lacks some. This repertoire shows some 2,000,000 clones, less than 95% found once; its top ten account for 0.85% to 1.3%. Sequenced sample: naive CD8+ T cells sorted from blood. These receptors originate from a man in his late teens or twenties in good health. CDR3s include the opening cysteine and the closing phenylalanine or tryptophan. The D gene is left open where the match is weak. Clone size, where shown, is once, few, many, or a class for clones that have expanded.

. . TRBJ2-7 TRBV2 TGTGCCGGGTTGACAGACTCCTACGAGCAGTACTTC CAGLTDSYEQYF
. . TRBJ2-3 TRBV4-3 TGCGCCAGCAGCCAAGAGGGACCTCCGCTCACAGATACGCAGTATTTT CASSQEGPPLTDTQYF
. TRBD2 TRBJ2-7 TRBV27 TGTGCCAGTTACTCGGGAGGCGCGCCCTACGAGCAGTACTTC CASYSGGAPYEQYF
. . TRBJ1-2 TRBV5-5 TGTGCCAGCAGCTTGGGACAGGACTATGGCTACACCTTC CASSLGQDYGYTF
. TRBD1 TRBJ2-1 TRBV27 TGTGCCAGCAGTAGCCGACAGGGATCCTACAATGAGCAGTTCTTC CASSSRQGSYNEQFF
. . TRBJ2-2 TRBV13 TGTGCCAGCAGCTTAGGTTACACCGGGGAGCTGTTTTTT CASSLGYTGELFF
. . TRBJ2-5 TRBV5-6 TGTGCCAGCAGCTTGGGGCAGGGAGAAGAGACCCAGTACTTC CASSLGQGEETQYF
. TRBD1 TRBJ2-7 TRBV28 TGTGCCAGCAGTTATACAGGGGACGAGCAGTACTTC CASSYTGDEQYF
. TRBD2 TRBJ2-5 TRBV19 TGTGCCAGTAGTACCAGATTAGCGGGAGGGCCGGGAGAGACCCAGTACTTC CASSTRLAGGPGETQYF
. . TRBJ2-5 TRBV4-1 TGCGCCAGCAGCCCCGGTGACACCTGGGAGACCCAGTACTTC CASSPGDTWETQYF
. . TRBJ1-2 TRBV2 TGTGCCAGCAGGAGCCCAGGCACAAACTATGGCTACACCTTC CASRSPGTNYGYTF
. TRBD2 TRBJ2-2 TRBV7-9 TGTGCCAGCAGTCCCAGCGGGGTGAACACCGGGGAGCTGTTTTTT CASSPSGVNTGELFF
. . TRBJ2-5 TRBV6-5 TGTGCCAGCAGTTACTCGGAGGGGGTAAAGACCCAGTACTTC CASSYSEGVKTQYF
. . TRBJ2-5 TRBV7-8 TGTGCCAGCAGCTTAGTTTTTCAGGAGACCCAGTACTTC CASSLVFQETQYF
. TRBD1 TRBJ1-2 TRBV11-2 TGTGCCAGCAGCTTAAACGACAGGGGCTATGGCTACACCTTC CASSLNDRGYGYTF
. . TRBJ2-3 TRBV27 TGTGCCAGCGGGAGGCCTTACACCGATACGCAGTATTTT CASGRPYTDTQYF
. . TRBJ1-1 TRBV7-9 TGTGCCAGCAGCCCCTGGCCAGGGGTGGACACTGAAGCTTTCTTT CASSPWPGVDTEAFF
. . TRBJ1-6 TRBV6-1 TGTGCCAGCAGTGAAGCGGGAAGCTCCTATAATTCACCCCTCCACTTT CASSEAGSSYNSPLHF
. TRBD1 TRBJ1-3 TRBV9 TGTGCCAGCAGCGGGACAGGGCACGACACCATATATTTT CASSGTGHDTIYF
. . TRBJ2-2 TRBV30 TGTGCCTGGAGGGGGACCGGGGAGCTGTTTTTT CAWRGTGELFF
. . TRBJ2-2 TRBV7-9 TGTGCCAGCAGCTCGCCCAGGGGTGGGAACACCGGGGAGCTGTTTTTT CASSSPRGGNTGELFF
. . TRBJ2-2 TRBV4-3 TGCGCCAGCAGCCAAGGGCCGGGGGCGGGCACCGGGGAGCTGTTTTTT CASSQGPGAGTGELFF
. TRBD2 TRBJ2-7 TRBV9 TGTGCCAGCAGCGTAGGGGGACTAGGGTACGAGCAGTACTTC CASSVGGLGYEQYF
few . TRBJ1-1 TRBV30 TGTGCCTGGAGAGGAGGGCTGTACACTGAAGCTTTCTTT CAWRGGLYTEAFF
. . TRBJ2-7 TRBV11-2 TGTGCCAGCAGCTTAGTCCCGGTGACTTTCTCCTACGAGCAGTACTTC CASSLVPVTFSYEQYF
. . TRBJ2-5 TRBV4-1 TGCGCCAGCAGCCAAGGGACCCCGGGGGAGACCCAGTACTTC CASSQGTPGETQYF
. . TRBJ1-1 TRBV7-6 TGTGCCAGCAGCCGGGGGGGCATGAACACTGAAGCTTTCTTT CASSRGGMNTEAFF
. TRBD2 TRBJ2-2 TRBV5-1 TGCGCCAGCAGCTTGTCCGGACTAGCGGGGACCGGGGAGCTGTTTTTT CASSLSGLAGTGELFF
. . TRBJ2-2 TRBV6-1 TGTGCCAGCAGTGAATTCGGCAGCTCGAACACCGGGGAGCTGTTTTTT CASSEFGSSNTGELFF
once . TRBJ2-7 TRBV6-6 TGTGCCAGCGAGGCGGGAAGCTCCTACGAGCAGTACTTC CASEAGSSYEQYF
. . TRBJ2-5 TRBV2 TGTGCCAGCAGGGGAACCCAAGAGACCCAGTACTTC CASRGTQETQYF
. . TRBJ2-7 TRBV7-9 TGTGCCAGCAGATCCGGGACGGTTTCCTCCTACGAGCAGTACTTC CASRSGTVSSYEQYF
. TRBD1 TRBJ2-1 TRBV25-1 TGTGCCAGCAGTCCCGGGACAGGGGGTTTCGATGAGCAGTTCTTC CASSPGTGGFDEQFF
once . TRBJ2-7 TRBV25-1 TGTGCCAGCGGCCCAGGAGGCGAGCAGTACTTC CASGPGGEQYF
. . TRBJ2-7 TRBV6-6 TGTGCCAGCAGTCTGACATCCTACGAGCAGTACTTC CASSLTSYEQYF
. TRBD2 TRBJ2-1 TRBV2 TGTGCCAGCCAAGCGGGAGGTGAGCAGTTCTTC CASQAGGEQFF
. . TRBJ2-5 TRBV7-9 TGTGCCAGCAGCCTAAGGCCTAGTGAGACCCAGTACTTC CASSLRPSETQYF
. TRBD1 TRBJ2-2 TRBV28 TGTGCCAGCAGTTCCCTCGGACAGGGTTACACCGGGGAGCTGTTTTTT CASSSLGQGYTGELFF
. . TRBJ2-3 TRBV11-2 TGTGCCAGCAGCTTGGGGTCTCCGGGGACAGATACGCAGTATTTT CASSLGSPGTDTQYF
. . TRBJ1-1 TRBV4-1 TGCGCCAGCCTGGGATCGGGGAGTCTCCCATCTAGGGGTGAAGCTTTCTTT CASLGSGSLPSRGEAFF
. . TRBJ2-1 TRBV19 TGTGCCAGTAGTATCCGATATGATGAGCAGTTCTTC CASSIRYDEQFF
. . TRBJ2-2 TRBV6-5 TGTGCCAGCAGTTATGCCGAGGGAGTGGAGCTGTTTTTT CASSYAEGVELFF
. TRBD1 TRBJ1-1 TRBV27 TGTGCCAGCAGTCTGTATGGACAGGGGAACACTGAAGCTTTCTTT CASSLYGQGNTEAFF
. TRBD2 TRBJ2-7 TRBV27 TGTGCCAGCAGCGCCCCGGGGGTTCTAGCGGGAGCCGAGCAGTACTTC CASSAPGVLAGAEQYF
. . TRBJ1-1 TRBV4-1 TGCGCCAGCAGCCCCCGGGGGGGCGGAGAAGCTTTCTTT CASSPRGGGEAFF